This entry lists 8 T cell receptor beta chains sequenced from one sample in a study of monozygotic twins with inflammatory bowel disease. After re-calling the 5' RACE reads, TCRdb lists one entry per CDR3 protein, DNA absent. The listing contains over 150,000 distinct CDR3 sequences. The sequenced material came from blood. The receptors come from a human donor with ulcerative colitis or Crohn's disease, or a healthy co-twin of an affected twin (not recorded which).

V is TRBV20-1 and J is TRBJ2-1; TCRdb's D call of TRBD1 is untestable without DNA. Germline V gene lookup returns CDR1 DFQATT and CDR2 SNEGSKA (reference sequence). This CDR3 has 14 amino acids. The CDR3 loop is CSAGDRGRRYEQFF.

The chain couples TRBV5-4 to TRBJ2-5; TCRdb returns TRBD1, unconfirmable since there is no DNA. Germline CDR1 SGHNT, CDR2 YYREEE (reference sequence). CDR3 length equals 14 residues. This CDR3 is CASSLRGQQETQYF.

The rearrangement uses TRBV28 and TRBJ1-1; as DNA is missing, the TRBD1 call by TCRdb cannot be tested. The CDR3 runs to 16 residues. Germline V gives CDR1 MDHEN, CDR2 SYDVKM. CDR3 residues: CASSFSRDGWNTEAFF.

This sequence joins TRBV4-1 and TRBJ2-5; TCRdb selects TRBD2, and the lack of DNA leaves this call unchecked. The germline V gene encodes CDR1 MGHRA and CDR2 YSYEKL. The CDR3 has 16 residues. The CDR3 is CASSQDPAEVQETQYF.

The J gene is TRBJ2-1, the V gene TRBV6-2 or TRBV6-3; with no DNA, the TCRdb D assignment of TRBD2 cannot be verified. The CDR3 spans 16 residues. CDR1 MNHEY and CDR2 SVGEGT come from the germline V gene. The CDR3 is CASGRPSRSPYNEQFF.

The gene calls are TRBV7-9 and TRBJ2-3; TCRdb's D call, TRBD1, is unchecked because there is no DNA. Germline V gene lookup returns CDR1 SEHNR and CDR2 FQNEAQ (reference sequence). CDR3 size: 13 residues. CDR3 region: CASSPPSRDTQYF. Drawing the rest from reference TRBV7-9 and TRBJ2-3, the complete variable domain is DTGVSQNPRHKITKRGQNVTFRCDPISEHNRLYWYRQTLGQGPEFLTYFQNEAQLEKSRLLSDRFSAERPKGSFSTLEIQRTEQGDSAMYLCASSPPSRDTQYFGPGTRLTVL.

The rearrangement uses TRBV7-8 and TRBJ2-1; lacking DNA, the TRBD2 call made by TCRdb goes unchecked. This CDR3 comprises 16 residues. The germline V gene encodes CDR1 SGHVS and CDR2 FQNEAQ. CDR3 loop: CASSLAIAGDYNEQFF. The variable domain in full, completed from reference TRBV7-8 and TRBJ2-1, reads GAGVSQSPRYKVAKRGQDVALRCDPISGHVSLFWYQQALGQGPEFLTYFQNEAQLDKSGLPSDRFFAERPEGSVSTLKIQRTQQEDSAVYLCASSLAIAGDYNEQFFGPGTRLTVL.

This sequence joins TRBV12-5 and TRBJ2-5. The CDR3 consists of 14 residues. Germline V gene data show CDR1 as LGHNT and CDR2 as FRNRAP. CDR3 sequence reads: CASGSSTVAETQYF.